This record covers a single TCR beta chain. This clone was counted between two and nine times. Which antigen it targets is not known. No much larger clonotype is one base removed from it; base qualities were not supplied. Each collaborating institution followed its own protocols to collect whole blood in K2EDTA tubes. For TCRbeta analysis, collaborators shipped samples in one of three forms: frozen whole blood, isolated PBMCs, or DNA extracted from either of those sample types. TCRbeta CDR3 regions were amplified from genomic DNA by means of the immunoSEQ Assay, a bias-controlled multiplex PCR. Per the original workflow: The number of nucleated cells in each sample was estimated from the amplification of reference gene primers within the assay. To quantify the absolute abundance of each unique TCRbeta CDR3 rearrangement, sequence reads were collapsed and filtered. Productive Simpson clonality was computed per sample as the square root of Simpson's diversity index over productive rearrangements. TCRdb took over this immuneACCESS table, retaining in-frame rearrangements with V and J assigned. Such tables are incomplete; in checked studies, under half of the missing clones stem from an unresolved V gene, and the remainder is unexplained. V, J and clone size reflect that table, while D and trimming were determined from the DNA. This sample is represented by over 50,000 clones; around 87% of them were singletons. The top ten constitute about 14% of the sample.

Including the terminal cysteine and phenylalanine, the CDR3 comprises 15 residues. This entry keeps only the CDR3 DNA: 45 bases, framed from base 1. The germline V gene provides CDR1 SGHRS and CDR2 YFSETQ. V is cut by 4 bases and J by 2 bases, and the space between the germline ends is 10 bases. These data originate in a study of blood T cell repertoires in COVID-19 (dated by TCRdb to the early 2020s). Background on the whole study: Samples from collaborators originated in the United States, Italy and Spain and spanned both the acute and convalescent phases of COVID-19. Where HLA class I and class II types were available, the types were taken from metadata supplied by the sample provider, not from assay-based typing. Sample metadata almost always included a de-identified subject ID, COVID-19 status, age in years and sex. The prospective study material was composed of cDNA or gDNA derived from T cells, B-cell-depleted T cells, or PBMCs. A freely available public database, intended as a resource for researchers studying the immune response to SARS-CoV-2, is where the repertoires were released. The dataset comprised deeply sampled blood TCRbeta repertoires from subjects exposed to, actively infected with, or recovered from COVID-19. Samples came from the ongoing ImmuneRACE study (first 160 participants) plus 1,254 subjects from 6 global collaborators.

Results and caveats for the whole study, not just this receptor: The quantity of clinical and demographic metadata differed by source and by participant and was supplied without curation.

The sample taken for sequencing was peripheral blood. This chain is built from TRBV5-1 and TRBJ1-6; the D segment could be TRBD1, given 6 matching bases. This clonotype was obtained from a human donor in a cohort sampled during active COVID-19. CDR3 reads: CASSVRTAYNSPLHF. The base sequence is TGCGCCAGCAGCGTCCGGACAGCCTATAATTCACCCCTCCACTTT.